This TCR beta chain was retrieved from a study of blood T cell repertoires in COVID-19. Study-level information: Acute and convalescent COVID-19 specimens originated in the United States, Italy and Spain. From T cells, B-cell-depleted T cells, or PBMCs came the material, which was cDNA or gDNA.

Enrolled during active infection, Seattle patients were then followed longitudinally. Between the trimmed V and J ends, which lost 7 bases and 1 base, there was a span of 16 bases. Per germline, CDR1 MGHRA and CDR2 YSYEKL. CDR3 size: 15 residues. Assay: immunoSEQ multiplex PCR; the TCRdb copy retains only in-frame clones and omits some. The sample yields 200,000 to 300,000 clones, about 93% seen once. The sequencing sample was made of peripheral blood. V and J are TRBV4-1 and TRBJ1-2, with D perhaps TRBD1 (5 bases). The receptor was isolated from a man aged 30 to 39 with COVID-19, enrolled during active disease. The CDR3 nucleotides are TGCGCCAGCAACCACCCGCCGGGGGGTAACTATGGCTACACCTTC. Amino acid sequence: CASNHPPGGNYGYTF.